The source of this T cell receptor (beta chain) is a study of cytomegalovirus exposure and HLA in healthy donors. Study summary: Genetic ancestry analysis placed approximately 78% of the roughly 400 donors that were genotyped in the Caucasian-associated cluster. Findings and limits, study-wide: A few chains linked to CMV were shown in vitro to be specific for CMV antigens. It was likely that a cluster of highly shared sequence variants was a sequencing artifact. Cytomegalovirus association was listed for approximately 150 TCR beta chains.

Of note for this clone: What it recognizes is unknown.

The CDR3 totals 14 residues. Germline-derived CDR1 and CDR2 are SGDLS and YYNGEE. V was clipped by 3 bases and J by 3 bases, with 12 bases between them. The PCR contained 60 Vbeta and 13 Jbeta primers. The method was immunoSEQ multiplex PCR; TCRdb's version includes in-frame clones alone and lacks a portion of them. Of about 180,000 clones listed, 77% are singletons. The genes are TRBV9 and TRBJ1-1; D gene unclear. The TCR was taken from a woman in her sixties or seventies in good health and CMV-seropositive. Sample: PBMCs. This chain's CDR3 is CASSARWGDTEAFF. The CDR3 coding sequence is TGTGCCAGCAGCGCAAGATGGGGAGACACTGAAGCTTTCTTT.